Following are 17 T cell receptor beta chains from one sample sequenced in a study of blood T cell repertoires in COVID-19. TCRdb's copy holds only in-frame clones and misses some; the assay was immunoSEQ multiplex PCR. The sample lists under 200,000 clones, about 80% occurring once. Sample: peripheral blood. The source of these receptors is a man aged 65 to 85 with active or convalescent COVID-19.

The chain has TRBV27 and TRBJ2-7; 8 bases are a match to TRBD1. The germline V gene encodes CDR1 MNHEY and CDR2 SMNVEV (reference sequence). The CDR3 is made up of 14 amino acids. The V and J ends lost 2 bases and 4 bases, in that order; junction bases with no gene match: 4. CDR3 sequence reads: CASSLLGQVYEQYF. CDR3 nucleotides: TGTGCCAGCAGTTTACTGGGACAGGTTTACGAGCAGTACTTC.

The V call is TRBV5-8, the J call TRBJ1-5, with D perhaps TRBD1 (6 bases). This CDR3 spans 16 amino acids. Germline-derived CDR1 and CDR2 are SGHTS and YDEGEE. V dropped 5 bases and J dropped 4 bases, with 19 bases sitting between them. CDR3 loop: CASRPGHQISNQPQHF. In nucleotides, the CDR3 is TGTGCCAGCAGACCGGGACACCAAATTTCAAATCAGCCCCAGCATTTT.

Here the CDR3 DNA reads TGTGCCAGCAGCGAACACAATCAGCCCCAGCATTTT. Residues: CASSEHNQPQHF. The chain has TRBV3-1 (or the pseudogene TRBV3-2) and TRBJ1-5; D remains ambiguous. The CDR3 is 12 amino acids. Trimming left V 5 bases short and J 3 bases short, with 5 bases between. Germline CDR1 is LGHDT and CDR2 is YNNKEL (reference sequence).

The genes are TRBV6-5 and TRBJ2-7, with a weak D call TRBD2 (6 bases). V lost 6 bases and J lost 6, with 12 bases in between. The length of the CDR3 is 12 residues. CDR1 MNHEY and CDR2 SVGAGI come from the germline V gene. The CDR3 nucleotides are TGTGCCAGCAGCCGCCCCGGGGGCGAGCAGTACTTC. This gives the protein CASSRPGGEQYF.

This clone turned up a few times. The chain recombines TRBV14 with TRBJ2-7; 9 positions agree with TRBD2. The CDR3 length is 17 residues. The germline V gene has CDR1 SGHDN and CDR2 FVKESK. V shed 0 bases and J 6 bases; nucleotides not matched to a gene: 12. CDR3 DNA sequence: TGTGCCAGCAGCCAAGATTTCCGGGCGGGAGGGCCAAGCGAGCAGTACTTC. Its protein is CASSQDFRAGGPSEQYF.

This clone was picked up a small number of times. The gene calls are TRBV24-1 and TRBJ2-1; D is perhaps TRBD2 (5 bases). Germline V gene lookup returns CDR1 KGHDR and CDR2 SFDVKD. The CDR3 loop spans 14 amino acids. Trimming pared 4 bases from V and 8 bases from J, leaving 14 bases between. The chain's CDR3 is CATSDPDEEDEQFF. CDR3 sequence (DNA): TGTGCCACCAGTGACCCTGACGAGGAGGATGAGCAGTTCTTC.

CDR3 residues: CAISDWTAMNTEAFF. DNA of the CDR3: TGTGCCATCAGTGACTGGACAGCCATGAACACTGAAGCTTTCTTT. The chain couples TRBV10-3 to TRBJ1-1, with D tentatively TRBD1 (6 bases). The germline V and J ends were trimmed by 3 bases and 0 bases, with 11 bases remaining between them. The CDR3 sequence is 15 residues long. Germline V gene lookup returns CDR1 ENHRY and CDR2 SYGVKD.

This rearrangement joins TRBV28 to TRBJ1-2, with D unresolved. CDR1 is MDHEN, CDR2 SYDVKM, per germline. This CDR3 region has 11 residues. V was clipped by 8 bases and J by 3 bases, with 7 bases between them. The CDR3 reads CASGGYYGYTF. The DNA for the CDR3 is TGTGCCAGCGGCGGCTACTATGGCTACACCTTC.

This chain links TRBV6-2 or TRBV6-3 with TRBJ2-1; 8 bases are shared with TRBD2. V dropped 2 bases and J dropped 4; count of bases not matched to a gene: 7. There are 16 residues in the CDR3. The V gene's germline CDR1 is MNHEY and CDR2 SVGEGT. The CDR3 here is CASSYRRGGRYNEQFF. DNA for the CDR3: TGTGCCAGCAGTTACCGTCGGGGGGGCCGGTACAATGAGCAGTTCTTC.

The gene calls are TRBV6-2 or TRBV6-3 and TRBJ2-7; 14 nucleotides align to TRBD2. The V segment lost 0 bases and the J segment 5 bases; nucleotides outside the gene matches: 6. Per the germline V gene, CDR1 is MNHEY and CDR2 is SVGEGT. This CDR3 spans 17 amino acids. As DNA, the CDR3 is TGTGCCAGCAGTTACTCTATGGGACTAGCGGGAGTAAACGAGCAGTACTTC. It yields the protein CASSYSMGLAGVNEQYF.

The genes are TRBV18 and TRBJ2-1; D is unresolved. CDR3 length: 13 amino acids. V lost 0 bases, J lost 6 bases, and 6 bases lay in between. CDR1 and CDR2 from the germline V gene are KGHSH and LQKENI. The CDR3 DNA follows: TGTGCCAGCTCACCACCGAGAGGCAATGAGCAGTTCTTC. Amino acid sequence: CASSPPRGNEQFF. Full variable domain (rest looked up from reference TRBV18 and TRBJ2-1): NAGVMQNPRHLVRRRGQEARLRCSPMKGHSHVYWYRQLPEEGLKFMVYLQKENIIDESGMPKERFSAEFPKEGPSILRIQQVVRGDSAAYFCASSPPRGNEQFFGPGTRLTVL.

The V call is TRBV19, the J call TRBJ2-1, with a possible D match to TRBD1 (5 bases). The CDR3 is made up of 13 amino acids. Trimming took 5 bases from V and 10 from J, leaving 15 bases between them. Germline-derived CDR1 and CDR2 are LNHDA and SQIVND (reference sequence). CDR3 in DNA: TGTGCCAGTAGTCCCTCGGCAGGGCACGAGCAGTTCTTC. It is translated as CASSPSAGHEQFF.

V is TRBV12-3 or TRBV12-4 and J is TRBJ1-1; no clear D gene. This CDR3 is 13 amino acids long. Between the trimmed V and J ends, which lost 5 bases and 1 base, there was a span of 8 bases. CDR3 in DNA: TGTGCCAGCAGTAGACTAGGGAACACTGAAGCTTTCTTT. It specifies CASSRLGNTEAFF.

This chain links TRBV19 with TRBJ2-1; D uncertain. The CDR3 totals 15 residues. V gave up 3 bases and J gave up 6 bases, with 15 bases separating them. CDR1 is LNHDA and CDR2 is SQIVND in the germline V gene (reference sequence). The chain's CDR3 is CASSILAGVFNEQFF. CDR3 sequence (DNA): TGTGCCAGTAGTATCCTGGCAGGCGTCTTCAATGAGCAGTTCTTC. The entire variable domain, with the rest obtained from reference TRBV19 and TRBJ2-1, is as follows: DGGITQSPKYLFRKEGQNVTLSCEQNLNHDAMYWYRQDPGQGLRLIYYSQIVNDFQKGDIAEGYSVSREKKESFPLTVTSAQKNPTAFYLCASSILAGVFNEQFFGPGTRLTVL.

The chain combines TRBV15 with TRBJ2-7; D is undetermined. Germline values: CDR1 LNHNV, CDR2 YYDKDF (reference sequence). V was pared by 0 bases and J by 1 base, with 10 bases between. This CDR3 spans 15 amino acids. The CDR3 nucleotides read TGTGCCACCAGCAGAGATCGGGTCACTTCCTACGAGCAGTACTTC. This translates into CATSRDRVTSYEQYF. Filled out from reference TRBV15 and TRBJ2-7, the complete variable domain reads DAMVIQNPRYQVTQFGKPVTLSCSQTLNHNVMYWYQQKSSQAPKLLFHYYDKDFNNEADTPDNFQSRRPNTSFCFLDIRSPGLGDTAMYLCATSRDRVTSYEQYFGPGTRLTVT.

This rearrangement joins TRBV19 to TRBJ1-5, with D unresolved. The germline gives CDR1 LNHDA, CDR2 SQIVND (reference sequence). Trimming shortened V by 5 bases and J by 4 bases, and 6 bases separated the two germline ends. There are 12 residues in the CDR3. The CDR3 DNA follows: TGTGCCAGTAGTGTTCAAAATCAGCCCCAGCATTTT. Protein: CASSVQNQPQHF. The full variable domain, completed using reference TRBV19 and TRBJ1-5, is DGGITQSPKYLFRKEGQNVTLSCEQNLNHDAMYWYRQDPGQGLRLIYYSQIVNDFQKGDIAEGYSVSREKKESFPLTVTSAQKNPTAFYLCASSVQNQPQHFGDGTRLSIL.

This clone appeared a single time. This chain uses TRBV18 with TRBJ2-7; 8 positions match TRBD2. Per germline, CDR1 KGHSH and CDR2 LQKENI. The length of the CDR3 is 15 residues. Trimming at V came to 4 bases and at J to 2 bases, leaving 7 bases not matched to a gene. The DNA of the CDR3 is TGTGCCAGCTCACTCGGCCGGGAGGGCCCCTACGAGCAGTACTTC. Translated, it gives CASSLGREGPYEQYF.